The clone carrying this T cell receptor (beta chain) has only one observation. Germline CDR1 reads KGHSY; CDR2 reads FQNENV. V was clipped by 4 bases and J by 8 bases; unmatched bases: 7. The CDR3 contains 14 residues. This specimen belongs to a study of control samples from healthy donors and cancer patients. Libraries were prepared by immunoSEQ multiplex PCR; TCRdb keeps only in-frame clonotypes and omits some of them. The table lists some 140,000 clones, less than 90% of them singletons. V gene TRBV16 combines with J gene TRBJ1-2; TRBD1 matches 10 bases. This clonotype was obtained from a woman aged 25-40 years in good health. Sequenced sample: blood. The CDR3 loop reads CASSRTGTGDGYTF. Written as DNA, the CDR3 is TGTGCCAGCAGCCGAACCGGGACAGGGGACGGCTACACCTTC.